A single T cell receptor (beta chain) is shown here with its context. Its specificity is not known. This entry is derived from a study of cytomegalovirus exposure and HLA in healthy donors. Findings and limits, study-wide: Among immune exposure information, only CMV serostatus was available. Across donors, presence/absence analyses took sequencing depth to be roughly uniform. Within an earlier analysis, most TCR beta V segments proved productive either about 87% or about 30% of the time. The study recorded fewer than 200 TCR beta chains that were cytomegalovirus-associated.

Both 60 Vbeta primers and 13 Jbeta primers went into the PCR. Data came from immunoSEQ multiplex PCR; TCRdb stores just in-frame clones and leaves some out. The table has about 160,000 clones, just under 80% seen once; the top ten hold under 1.5%. The ends lost 5 bases at V and 0 bases at J; junction bases unmatched: 7. Germline lookup yields CDR1 SEHNR and CDR2 FQNEAQ (reference sequence). This CDR3 contains 16 residues. This chain joins TRBV7-9 and TRBJ1-5; the match to TRBD1 covers 7 bases. This clonotype was obtained from a man between 25 and 39 years old in good health and CMV-seronegative. The material sequenced was PBMCs. CDR3: CASSPGQVYSNQPQHF. Written as DNA, the CDR3 is TGTGCCAGCAGCCCAGGACAGGTGTATAGCAATCAGCCCCAGCATTTT.